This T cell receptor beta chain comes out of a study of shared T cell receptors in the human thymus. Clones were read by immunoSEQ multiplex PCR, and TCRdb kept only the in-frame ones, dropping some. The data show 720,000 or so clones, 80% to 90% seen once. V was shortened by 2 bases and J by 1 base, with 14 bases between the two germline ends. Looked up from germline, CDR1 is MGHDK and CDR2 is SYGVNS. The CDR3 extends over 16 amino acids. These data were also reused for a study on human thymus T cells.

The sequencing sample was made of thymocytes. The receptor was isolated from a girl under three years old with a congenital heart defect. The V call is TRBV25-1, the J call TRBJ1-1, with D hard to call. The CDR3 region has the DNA TGTGCCAGCAGTGAACGGAGGACGGGATCGAACACTGAAGCTTTCTTT. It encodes CASSERRTGSNTEAFF.